This T cell receptor (beta chain) was observed in a study of T cells in Graves' hyperthyroidism and ophthalmopathy. The CDR3 contains 12 residues. Losses at the gene ends were 6 bases for V and 6 bases for J; bases not matched to a gene: 4. The germline CDR1 and CDR2 sequences are DFQATT and SNEGSKA (reference sequence). This clonotype was seen many times. The antigen is undetermined. Study outcomes and limitations: A model of 13 V-J pairs discriminated ophthalmopathy from stable hyperthyroidism.

The TCR beta CDR3 regions underwent amplification using RNA transcripts as the source. First-round RT-PCR targeting the TCR CDR3 was performed with the HTBI primer set. TCRdb recomputed calls from the multiplex PCR reads with MiXCR, one row per CDR3 protein. Here the sample spans fewer than 250,000 distinct CDR3 sequences, roughly 17% being singletons. The study included ophthalmopathy patients with Clinical Activity Score at least 3, NOSPECS grade at least 4 and duration under 3 months. On the basis of clinical symptoms, serum thyroxine and TRAb, thyroid ultrasound and orbital computed tomography, diagnoses were made.

The TCR sequence derives from a woman aged 18-35 years with Graves' ophthalmopathy. Sample: blood. The chain employs TRBV20-1 and TRBJ2-7; 11 nucleotides match TRBD2. The CDR3 here is CSATSGSGEQYF. CDR3 DNA sequence: TGCAGTGCAACTAGCGGGAGTGGCGAGCAGTACTTC.